This is a list of T cell receptor beta chains from one sample in a study of T cells in Graves' hyperthyroidism and ophthalmopathy. TCRdb processed the multiplex PCR reads anew with MiXCR; each CDR3 protein has one entry. Counted here are around 520,000 distinct CDR3 sequences, approximately 14% occurring once; the ten biggest clones make up about a sixth. Material for sequencing was blood. Every receptor here comes from a woman between 18 and 29 years old with Graves' hyperthyroidism. Both conserved end residues are part of each CDR3. Fields, in order: D gene, J gene, V gene, clone size, CDR3 protein, CDR3 DNA. A D gene is named only where the DNA matches it firmly. Size tells how often a clone was seen (once, few, many) or the class of an expanded clone, and some rows leave it out.

D: -
J: TRBJ1-1
V: TRBV6-1
size: many
CDR3: CASSRGVNTEAFF
DNA: TGTGCCAGCAGTCGGGGTGTGAACACTGAAGCTTTCTTT

D: -
J: TRBJ2-3
V: TRBV20-1
size: -
CDR3: CSAWTPGSTDTQYF
DNA: TGCAGTGCCTGGACCCCGGGGTCCACAGATACGCAGTATTTT

D: TRBD1
J: TRBJ1-4
V: TRBV2
size: many
CDR3: CASSGRQGKNEKLFF
DNA: TGTGCCAGCAGTGGGCGACAGGGGAAAAATGAAAAACTGTTTTTT

D: -
J: TRBJ1-5
V: TRBV19
size: few
CDR3: CASTHRERGNQPQHF
DNA: TGTGCCAGTACCCACAGGGAAAGGGGCAATCAGCCCCAGCATTTT

D: -
J: TRBJ1-1
V: TRBV12-3/TRBV12-4
size: many
CDR3: CASSPGPSVNTEAFF
DNA: TGTGCCAGCAGTCCAGGACCGAGCGTGAACACTGAAGCTTTCTTT

D: -
J: TRBJ1-2
V: TRBV14
size: few
CDR3: CASSQGGAYGYTF
DNA: TGTGCCAGCAGCCAAGGGGGCGCGTATGGCTACACCTTC

D: TRBD2
J: TRBJ2-3
V: TRBV7-3
size: few
CDR3: CASSLWAGGPEVTQYF
DNA: TGTGCCAGCAGCCTGTGGGCGGGAGGGCCTGAAGTTACGCAGTATTTT

D: -
J: TRBJ1-4
V: TRBV4-1
size: few
CDR3: CASSHLTGDEKLFF
DNA: TGCGCCAGCAGCCATCTAACTGGCGATGAAAAACTGTTTTTT

D: -
J: TRBJ2-4
V: TRBV16
size: many
CDR3: CASSQRQGLAKNIQYF
DNA: TGTGCCAGCAGCCAGAGACAAGGACTAGCCAAAAACATTCAGTACTTC

D: TRBD1
J: TRBJ2-5
V: TRBV27
size: many
CDR3: CASSLRDRQETQYF
DNA: TGTGCCAGCAGCCTCCGGGACAGGCAAGAGACCCAGTACTTC

D: -
J: TRBJ2-3
V: TRBV24-1
size: -
CDR3: CATSAAVTDTQYF
DNA: TGTGCCACCAGTGCCGCGGTCACAGATACGCAGTATTTT

D: TRBD2
J: TRBJ2-1
V: TRBV18
size: many
CDR3: CASSPSGSLAGNEQFF
DNA: TGTGCCAGCTCCCCTAGCGGGAGCTTAGCCGGCAATGAGCAGTTCTTC

D: -
J: TRBJ2-1
V: TRBV20-1
size: -
CDR3: CSARDGGSVDNEQFF
DNA: TGCAGTGCTAGGGATGGGGGTAGCGTCGACAATGAGCAGTTCTTC

D: -
J: TRBJ1-5
V: TRBV11-2
size: many
CDR3: CASSLRSVGQPQHF
DNA: TGTGCCAGCAGCTTAAGGTCGGTGGGTCAGCCCCAGCATTTT

D: -
J: TRBJ1-3
V: TRBV18
size: many
CDR3: CASSPARESDTIYF
DNA: TGTGCCAGCTCACCAGCAAGGGAATCGGACACCATATATTTT

D: -
J: TRBJ1-3
V: TRBV29-1
size: -
CDR3: CSVEDLVSGNTIYF
DNA: TGCAGCGTTGAAGATTTAGTCTCTGGAAACACCATATATTTT

D: TRBD1
J: TRBJ1-6
V: TRBV6-2/TRBV6-3
size: many
CDR3: CASSRTGYSPLHF
DNA: TGTGCCAGCAGCCGGACAGGCTATTCACCCCTCCACTTT

D: -
J: TRBJ2-7
V: TRBV5-1
size: -
CDR3: CASSPYPGAEQYF
DNA: TGCGCCAGCAGCCCCTACCCTGGGGCCGAGCAGTACTTC

D: -
J: TRBJ1-2
V: TRBV19
size: -
CDR3: CASSLRDGYGYTF
DNA: TGTGCCAGTAGCTTACGGGACGGCTATGGCTACACCTTC

D: TRBD2
J: TRBJ2-7
V: TRBV28
size: -
CDR3: CASSPLGLAGGPYEQYF
DNA: TGTGCCAGCAGTCCCTTGGGACTAGCGGGAGGGCCCTACGAGCAGTACTTC

D: TRBD2
J: TRBJ2-1
V: TRBV28
size: -
CDR3: CASSWGPSGRNEQFF
DNA: TGTGCCAGCAGCTGGGGTCCTAGCGGCAGGAATGAGCAGTTCTTC

D: -
J: TRBJ2-5
V: TRBV5-1
size: few
CDR3: CASSSHEETQYF
DNA: TGCGCCAGCAGCTCCCACGAAGAGACCCAGTACTTC

D: TRBD1
J: TRBJ1-2
V: TRBV28
size: many
CDR3: CASSSSDRGKYGYTF
DNA: TGTGCCAGCAGTTCCTCGGACAGGGGAAAATATGGCTACACCTTC

D: -
J: TRBJ2-3
V: TRBV30
size: many
CDR3: CAWGITDTQYF
DNA: TGTGCCTGGGGGATCACAGATACGCAGTATTTT

D: -
J: TRBJ2-1
V: TRBV9
size: few
CDR3: CASSGPQGHSYNEQFF
DNA: TGTGCCAGCAGCGGTCCGCAGGGCCACTCCTACAATGAGCAGTTCTTC

D: TRBD1
J: TRBJ1-4
V: TRBV5-1
size: -
CDR3: CASSLRGRGEKLFF
DNA: TGCGCCAGCAGCTTGAGGGGGCGGGGAGAAAAACTGTTTTTT

D: -
J: TRBJ2-1
V: TRBV5-1
size: -
CDR3: CASTLGGHEQFF
DNA: TGCGCCAGCACCCTGGGGGGCCACGAGCAGTTCTTC

D: -
J: TRBJ1-3
V: TRBV7-9
size: many
CDR3: CASSLYRLLSGNTIYF
DNA: TGTGCCAGCAGCTTATATCGACTGCTCTCTGGAAACACCATATATTTT

D: -
J: TRBJ1-5
V: TRBV12-3/TRBV12-4
size: once
CDR3: CASSPAGYSYEQYFGPGNQPQHF
DNA: -

D: -
J: TRBJ1-5
V: TRBV12-5
size: many
CDR3: CASGPLRDQPQHF
DNA: TGTGCTAGTGGTCCCTTGAGGGATCAGCCCCAGCATTTT

D: TRBD1
J: TRBJ2-1
V: TRBV24-1
size: many
CDR3: CATSDSGQWYNEQFF
DNA: TGTGCCACCAGTGACTCGGGACAGTGGTACAATGAGCAGTTCTTC

D: -
J: TRBJ1-1
V: TRBV25-1
size: many
CDR3: CATVGLNTEAFF
DNA: TGTGCGACTGTGGGGTTGAACACTGAAGCTTTCTTT

D: -
J: TRBJ2-5
V: TRBV11-2
size: many
CDR3: CASGVGSQETQYF
DNA: TGTGCCAGCGGAGTCGGCTCCCAAGAGACCCAGTACTTC

D: -
J: TRBJ2-7
V: TRBV11-2
size: many
CDR3: CASSLWTGRGYEQYF
DNA: TGTGCCAGCAGCTTATGGACAGGGAGGGGCTACGAGCAGTACTTC

D: -
J: TRBJ1-2
V: TRBV28
size: many
CDR3: CASSLEAWEQTPYGYTF
DNA: TGTGCCAGCAGTTTAGAAGCCTGGGAGCAAACCCCCTATGGCTACACCTTC

D: TRBD2
J: TRBJ2-3
V: TRBV25-1
size: many
CDR3: CASSVPAGEGTDTQYF
DNA: TGTGCCAGCAGTGTCCCAGCGGGAGAAGGCACAGATACGCAGTATTTT

D: -
J: TRBJ2-1
V: TRBV5-1
size: -
CDR3: CASSRERASYNEQFF
DNA: TGCGCCAGCAGCCGTGAAAGGGCTTCCTACAATGAGCAGTTCTTC

D: -
J: TRBJ2-5
V: TRBV3-1
size: -
CDR3: CASSQERGSVPETQYF
DNA: TGTGCCAGCAGCCAAGAAAGAGGGTCGGTCCCTGAGACCCAGTACTTC

D: TRBD2
J: TRBJ2-3
V: TRBV7-2
size: -
CDR3: CASSARGSGLGTNTQYF
DNA: TGTGCCAGCAGCGCCCGGGGTAGCGGGTTGGGTACAAATACGCAGTATTTT

D: TRBD2
J: TRBJ2-1
V: TRBV2
size: -
CDR3: CASSKREPPREQFF
DNA: TGTGCCAGCAGTAAGCGGGAGCCCCCCCGTGAGCAGTTCTTC

D: -
J: TRBJ1-5
V: TRBV3-1
size: many
CDR3: CASSQTGALGQPQHF
DNA: TGTGCCAGCAGCCAGACAGGAGCCCTTGGGCAGCCCCAGCATTTT

D: -
J: TRBJ1-1
V: TRBV2
size: many
CDR3: CASSEGLTEAFF
DNA: TGTGCCAGCAGTGAGGGCCTCACTGAAGCTTTCTTT

D: -
J: TRBJ2-7
V: TRBV11-2
size: many
CDR3: CASSSHEQYF
DNA: TGTGCCAGCAGTTCTCACGAGCAGTACTTC

D: -
J: TRBJ1-2
V: TRBV9
size: -
CDR3: CASSPTPGNYGYTF
DNA: TGTGCCAGCAGCCCAACCCCAGGGAACTATGGCTACACCTTC

D: TRBD2
J: TRBJ2-1
V: TRBV12-3/TRBV12-4
size: many
CDR3: CASSSSLAGVVNEQFF
DNA: TGTGCCAGCAGTTCCTCACTAGCGGGAGTGGTGAATGAGCAGTTCTTC

D: -
J: TRBJ2-3
V: TRBV12-3/TRBV12-4
size: many
CDR3: CASSFRPTDTQYF
DNA: TGTGCCAGCAGTTTCCGGCCTACAGATACGCAGTATTTT

D: -
J: TRBJ1-5
V: TRBV5-1
size: many
CDR3: CASSLAGAHYQPQHF
DNA: TGCGCCAGCAGCTTGGCAGGGGCGCATTACCAGCCCCAGCATTTT

D: -
J: TRBJ2-2
V: TRBV24-1
size: many
CDR3: CATSDFPGYTGELFF
DNA: TGTGCCACCAGTGATTTCCCAGGGTACACCGGGGAGCTGTTTTTT

D: TRBD1
J: TRBJ1-2
V: TRBV27
size: many
CDR3: CASKGFRTGDYGYTF
DNA: TGTGCCAGCAAGGGTTTCAGGACAGGGGACTATGGCTACACCTTC

D: TRBD1
J: TRBJ1-2
V: TRBV10-1
size: many
CDR3: CASSEWGQSLEGYTF
DNA: TGCGCCAGCAGTGAGTGGGGACAGTCCCTTGAGGGCTACACCTTC

D: TRBD1
J: TRBJ2-1
V: TRBV20-1
size: -
CDR3: CSARQGGRNEQFF
DNA: TGCAGTGCCCGACAGGGGGGCCGCAATGAGCAGTTCTTC

D: TRBD2
J: TRBJ2-3
V: TRBV6-1
size: few
CDR3: CASTAGDSTDTQYF
DNA: TGTGCCAGCACCGCGGGGGATAGCACAGATACGCAGTATTTT

D: -
J: TRBJ1-5
V: TRBV3-1
size: few
CDR3: CASSQDYRVGGQPQHF
DNA: TGTGCCAGCAGCCAAGATTACAGGGTTGGCGGGCAGCCCCAGCATTTT

D: TRBD2
J: TRBJ2-5
V: TRBV6-1
size: many
CDR3: CASNHGGGGGETQYF
DNA: TGTGCCAGCAACCACGGGGGGGGCGGGGGAGAGACCCAGTACTTC

D: -
J: TRBJ2-7
V: TRBV7-9
size: few
CDR3: CASSTQGGTAIYEQYF
DNA: TGTGCCAGCAGCACCCAGGGGGGGACGGCGATTTACGAGCAGTACTTC

D: -
J: TRBJ1-1
V: TRBV6-5
size: many
CDR3: CASSYVGLNTEAFF
DNA: TGTGCCAGCAGTTACGTGGGATTAAACACTGAAGCTTTCTTT